This TCR beta chain was captured by sequencing in a study of T cell repertoires in cytomegalovirus infection. Study as a whole: It was the public TCR beta signatures that indicated both CMV infection and matching HLA type. Study-level findings and limits: Cumulated frequencies of public TCR beta families served to identify carriers of CMV plus the relevant HLA. HLA-C-restricted CMV clonotypes gave the most frequent clonotype in two of eight donors.

TCRdb reanalysed the reads using MiXCR and keeps one entry per CDR3 protein. The sample lists hundreds of thousands of distinct CDR3 sequences, under 8.5% occurring once. The V and J ends lost 7 bases and 2 bases respectively, with 11 bases between them. The CDR3 contains 13 residues. Germline CDR1 is SNHLY and CDR2 is FYNNEI. This clonotype was detected many times. Its antigen is as yet unknown. The chain recombines TRBV2 with TRBJ1-1; TRBD1 might be the D (5 bases). The receptor comes from a human donor in good health (CMV status not recorded). Some clones in this sample may be carry-over from other donors' samples. The sequenced sample consisted of PBMCs. CDR3 residues: CASTFQGNTEAFF. The DNA of the CDR3 is TGTGCCAGCACGTTCCAGGGCAACACTGAAGCTTTCTTT.